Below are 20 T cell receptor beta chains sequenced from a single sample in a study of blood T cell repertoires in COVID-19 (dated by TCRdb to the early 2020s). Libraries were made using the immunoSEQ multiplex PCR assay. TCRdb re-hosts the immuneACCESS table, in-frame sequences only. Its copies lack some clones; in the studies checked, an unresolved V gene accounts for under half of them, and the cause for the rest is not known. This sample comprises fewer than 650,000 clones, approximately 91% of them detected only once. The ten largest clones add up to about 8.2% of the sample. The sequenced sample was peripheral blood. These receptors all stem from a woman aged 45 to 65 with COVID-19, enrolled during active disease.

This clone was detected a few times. The CDR3 DNA sequence: TGTGCCACCAGCAGAGATACCCCTAATAATTCACCCCTCCACTTT. Translation gives CATSRDTPNNSPLHF. The chain joins TRBV15 to TRBJ1-6; D is ambiguous. V dropped 0 bases and J dropped 5 bases, with 8 bases sitting between them. The germline V gene has CDR1 LNHNV and CDR2 YYDKDF (reference sequence). This CDR3 region has 15 residues. The variable domain in full, completed from reference TRBV15 and TRBJ1-6, reads DAMVIQNPRYQVTQFGKPVTLSCSQTLNHNVMYWYQQKSSQAPKLLFHYYDKDFNNEADTPDNFQSRRPNTSFCFLDIRSPGLGDTAMYLCATSRDTPNNSPLHFGNGTRLTVT.

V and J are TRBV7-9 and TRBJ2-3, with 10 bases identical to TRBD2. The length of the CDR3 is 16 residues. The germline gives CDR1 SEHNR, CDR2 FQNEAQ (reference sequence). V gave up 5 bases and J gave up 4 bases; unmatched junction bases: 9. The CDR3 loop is CASSLTTSGFSDTQYF. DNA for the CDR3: TGTGCCAGCAGCCTAACGACTAGCGGGTTTTCAGATACGCAGTATTTT.

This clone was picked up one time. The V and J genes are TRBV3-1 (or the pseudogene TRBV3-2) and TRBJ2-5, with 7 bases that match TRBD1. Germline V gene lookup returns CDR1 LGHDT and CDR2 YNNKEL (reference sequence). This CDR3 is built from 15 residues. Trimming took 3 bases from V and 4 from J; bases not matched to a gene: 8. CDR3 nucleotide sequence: TGTGCCAGCAGCCACGGGATGGGACAGATAGAGACCCAGTACTTC. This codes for CASSHGMGQIETQYF.

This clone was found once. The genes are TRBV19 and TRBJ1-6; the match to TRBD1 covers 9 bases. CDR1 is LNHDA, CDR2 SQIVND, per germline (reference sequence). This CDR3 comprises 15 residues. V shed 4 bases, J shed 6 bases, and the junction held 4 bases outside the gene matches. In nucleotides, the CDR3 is TGTGCCAGTAGTAGCCGGGACAGGGTTAATTCACCCCTCCACTTT. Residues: CASSSRDRVNSPLHF.

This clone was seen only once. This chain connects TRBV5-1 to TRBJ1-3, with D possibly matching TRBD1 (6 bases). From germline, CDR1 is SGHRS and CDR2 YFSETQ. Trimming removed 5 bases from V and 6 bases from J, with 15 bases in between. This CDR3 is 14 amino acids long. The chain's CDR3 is CASSGLQGSNTIYF. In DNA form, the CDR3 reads TGCGCCAGCAGTGGACTTCAGGGGTCAAACACCATATATTTT.

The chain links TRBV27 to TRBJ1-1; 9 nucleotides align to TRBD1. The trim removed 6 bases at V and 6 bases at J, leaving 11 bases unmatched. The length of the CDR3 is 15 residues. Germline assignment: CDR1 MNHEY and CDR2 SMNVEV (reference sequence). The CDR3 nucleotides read TGTGCCAGCAGGGCTGGACTGGGACAGGGCCCTGAAGCTTTCTTT. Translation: CASRAGLGQGPEAFF.

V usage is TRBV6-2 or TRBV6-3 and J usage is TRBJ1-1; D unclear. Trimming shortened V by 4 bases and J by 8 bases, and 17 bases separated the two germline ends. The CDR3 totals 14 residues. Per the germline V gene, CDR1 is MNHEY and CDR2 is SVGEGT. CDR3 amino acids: CASSLVGGAPEAFF. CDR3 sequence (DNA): TGTGCCAGCAGTTTGGTTGGAGGCGCCCCCGAAGCTTTCTTT.

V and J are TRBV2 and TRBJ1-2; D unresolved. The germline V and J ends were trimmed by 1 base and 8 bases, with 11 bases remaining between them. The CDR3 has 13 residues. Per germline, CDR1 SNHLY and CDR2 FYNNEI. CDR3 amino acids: CASSEGVQRGYTF. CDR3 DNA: TGTGCCAGCAGTGAAGGAGTCCAGAGGGGCTACACCTTC.

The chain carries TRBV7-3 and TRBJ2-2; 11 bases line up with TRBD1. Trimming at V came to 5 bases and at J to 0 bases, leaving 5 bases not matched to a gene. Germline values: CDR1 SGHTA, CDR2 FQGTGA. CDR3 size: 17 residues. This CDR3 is CASSPGQGVPNTGELFF. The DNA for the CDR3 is TGTGCCAGCAGCCCGGGACAGGGGGTTCCGAACACCGGGGAGCTGTTTTTT.

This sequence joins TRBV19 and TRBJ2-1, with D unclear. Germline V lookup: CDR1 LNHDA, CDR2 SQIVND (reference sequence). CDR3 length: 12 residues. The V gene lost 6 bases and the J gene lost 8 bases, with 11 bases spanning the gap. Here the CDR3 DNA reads TGTGCCAGTAGGGGCCCGTGGGATGAGCAGTTCTTC. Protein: CASRGPWDEQFF.

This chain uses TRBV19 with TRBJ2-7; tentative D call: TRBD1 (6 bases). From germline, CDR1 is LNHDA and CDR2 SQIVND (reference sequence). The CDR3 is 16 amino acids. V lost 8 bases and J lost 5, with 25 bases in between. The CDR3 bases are TGTGCCAGTCGAGAAGTGGGATCGACAGGTTCAGACGAGCAGTACTTC. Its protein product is CASREVGSTGSDEQYF.

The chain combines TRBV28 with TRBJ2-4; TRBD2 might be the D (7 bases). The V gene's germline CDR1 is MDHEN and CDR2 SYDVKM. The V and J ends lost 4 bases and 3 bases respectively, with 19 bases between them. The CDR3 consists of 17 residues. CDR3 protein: CASSSPHRGAGKNIQYF. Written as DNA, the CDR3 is TGTGCCAGCAGTTCCCCCCATCGGGGGGCCGGCAAAAACATTCAGTACTTC.

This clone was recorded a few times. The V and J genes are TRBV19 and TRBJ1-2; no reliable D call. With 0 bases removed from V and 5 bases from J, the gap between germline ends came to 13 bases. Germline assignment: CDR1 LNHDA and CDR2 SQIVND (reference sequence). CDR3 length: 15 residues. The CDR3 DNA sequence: TGTGCCAGTAGTATAGACGGACTCGCCTCTTATGGCTACACCTTC. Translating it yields CASSIDGLASYGYTF.

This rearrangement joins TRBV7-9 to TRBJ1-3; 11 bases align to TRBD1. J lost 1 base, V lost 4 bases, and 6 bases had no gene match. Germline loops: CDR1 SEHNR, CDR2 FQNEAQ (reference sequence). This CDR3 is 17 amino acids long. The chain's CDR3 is CASSSPGQGASGNTIYF. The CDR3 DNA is TGTGCCAGCAGCTCCCCAGGACAGGGGGCATCTGGAAACACCATATATTTT. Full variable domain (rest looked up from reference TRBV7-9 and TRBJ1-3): DTGVSQNPRHKITKRGQNVTFRCDPISEHNRLYWYRQTLGQGPEFLTYFQNEAQLEKSRLLSDRFSAERPKGSFSTLEIQRTEQGDSAMYLCASSSPGQGASGNTIYFGEGSWLTVV.

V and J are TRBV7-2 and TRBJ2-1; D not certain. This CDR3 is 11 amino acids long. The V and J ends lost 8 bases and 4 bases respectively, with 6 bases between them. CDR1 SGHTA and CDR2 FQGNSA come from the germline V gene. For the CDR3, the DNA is TGTGCCAGCGGCACATACAATGAGCAGTTCTTC. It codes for CASGTYNEQFF.

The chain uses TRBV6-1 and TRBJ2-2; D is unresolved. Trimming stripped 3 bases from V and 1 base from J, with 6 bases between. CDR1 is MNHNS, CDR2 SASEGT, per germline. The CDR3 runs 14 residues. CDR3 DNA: TGTGCCAGCAGTGAGCCAGGGAACACCGGGGAGCTGTTTTTT. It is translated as CASSEPGNTGELFF.

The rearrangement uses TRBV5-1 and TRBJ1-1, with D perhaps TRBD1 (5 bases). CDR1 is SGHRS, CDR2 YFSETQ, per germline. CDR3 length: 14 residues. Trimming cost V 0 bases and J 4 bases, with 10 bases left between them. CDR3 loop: CASSLGTGRTEAFF. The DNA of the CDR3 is TGCGCCAGCAGCTTGGGTACAGGTCGCACTGAAGCTTTCTTT. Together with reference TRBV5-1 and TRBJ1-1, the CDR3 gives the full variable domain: KAGVTQTPRYLIKTRGQQVTLSCSPISGHRSVSWYQQTPGQGLQFLFEYFSETQRNKGNFPGRFSGRQFSNSRSEMNVSTLELGDSALYLCASSLGTGRTEAFFGQGTRLTVV.

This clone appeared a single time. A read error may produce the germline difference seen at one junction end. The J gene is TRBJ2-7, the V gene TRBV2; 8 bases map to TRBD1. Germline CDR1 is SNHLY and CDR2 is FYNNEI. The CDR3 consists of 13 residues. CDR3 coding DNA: TGTGCCCGGGCCCCCCCAGGGGGCACACACTGGGACTTC. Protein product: CARAPPGGTHWDF.

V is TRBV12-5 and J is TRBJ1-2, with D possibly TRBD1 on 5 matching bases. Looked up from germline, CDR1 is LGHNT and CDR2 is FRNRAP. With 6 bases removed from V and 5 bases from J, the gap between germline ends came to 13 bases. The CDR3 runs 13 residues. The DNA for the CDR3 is TGTGCTAGTGGCTCGGCGGGACCTTATGGCTACACCTTC. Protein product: CASGSAGPYGYTF.

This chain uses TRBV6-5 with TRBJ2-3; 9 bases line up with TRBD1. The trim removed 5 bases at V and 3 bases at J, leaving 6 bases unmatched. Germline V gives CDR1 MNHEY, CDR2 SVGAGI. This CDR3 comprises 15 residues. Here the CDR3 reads CASSIGQGTTDTQYF. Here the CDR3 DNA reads TGTGCCAGCAGTATCGGACAGGGGACGACAGATACGCAGTATTTT.